A selection of T cell receptor beta chains follows, all from one sample in a study of yellow fever vaccine responses in identical twins. TCRdb independently ran MiXCR on the RT-PCR reads; one entry per CDR3 protein. The sample shows about 34,000 distinct CDR3 sequences, 45% to 65% of them seen only once. The material was T cells from blood (PBMCs), unsorted or a sorted subset (not recorded which), obtained before or after yellow fever vaccination (not recorded which). The receptors derive from a young woman who received the yellow fever vaccine. Both conserved end residues are part of each CDR3. The D gene is left open where the match is weak. The listing skips clone size in some rows; elsewhere it reads once, few, many or a size class.

size,J,V,D,DNA,CDR3
-,TRBJ2-1,TRBV12-3/TRBV12-4,TRBD1,TGTGCCAGCAGTTTAGGGCAGGGGGAAGCCTACAATGAGCAGTTCTTC,CASSLGQGEAYNEQFF
once,TRBJ1-4,TRBV11-1,-,TGTGCCAGCAGCTTCTCAGTGGGAGCAACTAATGAAAAACTGTTTTTT,CASSFSVGATNEKLFF
-,TRBJ2-5,TRBV24-1,-,TGTGCCACCAGTGATGATGGCGGTTTGGAGACCCAGTACTTC,CATSDDGGLETQYF
-,TRBJ1-5,TRBV20-1,-,TGCAGTGCCGAGGACGGTAGCAATCAGCCCCAGCATTTT,CSAEDGSNQPQHF
-,TRBJ2-1,TRBV20-1,TRBD2,TGCAGTGCTAGAGAAGCCCCGCTAGCGGGACTATACAATGAGCAGTTCTTC,CSAREAPLAGLYNEQFF
-,TRBJ2-6,TRBV11-2,-,TGTGCCAGCAGCTCCTACACTAGCTCTGGGGCCAACGTCCTGACTTTC,CASSSYTSSGANVLTF
few,TRBJ1-3,TRBV5-4,-,TGTGCCAGCAGCTTTTCAGGCCCCAACACCATATATTTT,CASSFSGPNTIYF
-,TRBJ2-1,TRBV5-5,-,TGTGCCAGCAGCTTGTTGGATGAGCAGTTCTTC,CASSLLDEQFF
-,TRBJ1-2,TRBV4-1,TRBD1,TGCGCCAGCAGCCCCCGACAGGGTAACTATGGCTACACCTTC,CASSPRQGNYGYTF
-,TRBJ2-5,TRBV4-1,-,TGCGCCAGCAGCCAAGATAGGCAGATCGTAGGGACCCAGTACTTC,CASSQDRQIVGTQYF
few,TRBJ2-2,TRBV29-1,-,TGCAGCGTTGGAGGACGGAACGCGAACACCGGGGAGCTGTTTTTT,CSVGGRNANTGELFF
-,TRBJ1-2,TRBV2,-,TGTGCCAGCCGCAAAGTAGACTATGGCTACACCTTC,CASRKVDYGYTF
-,TRBJ2-5,TRBV29-1,-,TGCAGCGCCGGGCGGAATCAAGAGACCCAGTACTTC,CSAGRNQETQYF
few,TRBJ1-6,TRBV28,-,TGTGCCAGCAGTTTATTGCAGGGGCATTCACCCCTCCACTTT,CASSLLQGHSPLHF
-,TRBJ1-1,TRBV18,-,TGTGCCAGCTCGCCAGTCGGACTACTTTTTGGGGCTTTCTTT,CASSPVGLLFGAFF
-,TRBJ2-3,TRBV25-1,-,TGTGCCAGCAGCAAACGGGGGTTGGGTTACACAGATACGCAGTATTTT,CASSKRGLGYTDTQYF
-,TRBJ1-6,TRBV19,TRBD1,TGTGCCAGTAGACCTGGACAGGGGAGGAATTCACCCCTCCACTTT,CASRPGQGRNSPLHF
-,TRBJ2-3,TRBV11-3,-,TGTGCCAGCAGCTCCGGAATTACAGATACGCAGTATTTT,CASSSGITDTQYF
-,TRBJ2-5,TRBV20-1,-,TGCAGTGTACCCGGACACATCCAAGAGACCCAGTACTTC,CSVPGHIQETQYF
-,TRBJ2-1,TRBV3-1,TRBD2,TGTGCCAGCAGTCTCGTTAGCGGGGGACTGAGGTACAATGAGCAGTTCTTC,CASSLVSGGLRYNEQFF
-,TRBJ2-2,TRBV12-5,-,TGTGCTAGTGGTGGGCAGGGGTTAGCCGGGGAGCTGTTTTTT,CASGGQGLAGELFF
-,TRBJ1-4,TRBV10-3,-,TGTGCCATCAGTGAGGGGGCAGGGCTGTCTAATGAAAAACTGTTTTTT,CAISEGAGLSNEKLFF
-,TRBJ2-2,TRBV6-1,TRBD2,TGTGCCAGCAGGGTGACTAGCGGGTCCGGGGAGCTGTTTTTT,CASRVTSGSGELFF
-,TRBJ2-1,TRBV20-1,-,TGCAGTGCCATGACTAGTGACGCTGAGCAGTTCTTC,CSAMTSDAEQFF
-,TRBJ2-4,TRBV11-2,TRBD2,TGTGCCAGCAGCACCCCGATGGGCGGAGGTGGGGGGGGAAACATTCAGTACTTC,CASSTPMGGGGGGNIQYF
-,TRBJ2-7,TRBV7-6,-,TGTGCCAGCAGCCCCAGACTAGGCCCCTACGAGCAGTACTTC,CASSPRLGPYEQYF
once,TRBJ2-3,TRBV21-1,-,TGTGCCAGCAGCAGAACAGATACGCAGTATTTT,CASSRTDTQYF
-,TRBJ2-7,TRBV2,-,TGTGCCAGCAGTGATGGGATTGGCGAGCAGTACTTC,CASSDGIGEQYF
-,TRBJ2-7,TRBV29-1,TRBD1,TGCAGCGCCCTCGGGGACAGTTCCTACGAGCAGTACTTC,CSALGDSSYEQYF